This is a list of T cell receptor beta chains from one sample in a study of cytomegalovirus exposure and HLA in healthy donors. Here immunoSEQ multiplex PCR was the method, and the copy in TCRdb shows in-frame clones only, minus some. The sample includes 120,000 or so clones, over 60% of them seen just once. The sample consisted of PBMCs. These TCRs come from a woman aged 40-49 years in good health and CMV-seronegative. Each CDR3 is given with its conserved first and last residue. D genes are given only for firm matches. Not all rows give a size; the values are once, few, many and, for expanded clones, a class.

DNA: TGTGCCAGCAGCCCAGGGCCGGGCGGAGCAGATACGCAGTATTTT
CDR3: CASSPGPGGADTQYF
V: TRBV6-4
J: TRBJ2-3
size: NA
D: NA

DNA: TGTGCCAGCAGCTTACTTTCCGGTTACACCGGGGAGCTGTTTTTT
CDR3: CASSLLSGYTGELFF
V: TRBV13
J: TRBJ2-2
size: NA
D: NA

DNA: TGTGCCAGCTCGCAGGACGCTTCAGGATACGGGGAACTGTTTTTT
CDR3: CASSQDASGYGELFF
V: TRBV18
J: TRBJ1-4
size: NA
D: NA

DNA: TGTGCCAGCAGCGTATCCGGGACAACGCAAGAGACCCAGTACTTC
CDR3: CASSVSGTTQETQYF
V: TRBV9
J: TRBJ2-5
size: NA
D: NA

DNA: TGTGCCAGCTCCCCAACCCCTGGGGGAGGGGTAATAGGCTACGAGCAGTACTTC
CDR3: CASSPTPGGGVIGYEQYF
V: TRBV18
J: TRBJ2-7
size: NA
D: TRBD2

DNA: TGTGCCAGCAGTGAATATGGAGGTCCCTACGAGCAGTACTTC
CDR3: CASSEYGGPYEQYF
V: TRBV2
J: TRBJ2-7
size: NA
D: NA

DNA: TGTGCCAGCAGCTTGCAAGGGGCCGGGGAGCTGTTTTTT
CDR3: CASSLQGAGELFF
V: TRBV5-4
J: TRBJ2-2
size: few
D: NA

DNA: TGCGCCAGCAGCTTAGGGGCAGGGCGCAATGAGCAGTTCTTC
CDR3: CASSLGAGRNEQFF
V: TRBV5-1
J: TRBJ2-1
size: few
D: NA

DNA: TGCAGCGTTCAACAAGCTGAAGCTTTCTTT
CDR3: CSVQQAEAFF
V: TRBV29-1
J: TRBJ1-1
size: NA
D: NA

DNA: TGTGCCAGCTCAACGGACGGCGGGATCACTGGGGCCAACGTCCTGACTTTC
CDR3: CASSTDGGITGANVLTF
V: TRBV7-3
J: TRBJ2-6
size: few
D: NA

DNA: TGCGCCAGCAGCCCCCCGTGGCCCTACAATGAGCAGTTCTTC
CDR3: CASSPPWPYNEQFF
V: TRBV4-1
J: TRBJ2-1
size: NA
D: NA

DNA: TGTGCCAGCAGCAAAGAACAGGGGACTGAAGCTTTCTTT
CDR3: CASSKEQGTEAFF
V: TRBV7-9
J: TRBJ1-1
size: NA
D: TRBD1

DNA: TGTGCCAGCAGCCGTCCCCCCGGTATGAACACTGAAGCTTTCTTT
CDR3: CASSRPPGMNTEAFF
V: TRBV5-6
J: TRBJ1-1
size: NA
D: NA

DNA: TGTGCCAGCAGCTTATCCCAGGTCAATGAGCAGTTCTTC
CDR3: CASSLSQVNEQFF
V: TRBV11-2
J: TRBJ2-1
size: few
D: NA

DNA: TGTGCCAGTAGCATCCAGGGGAACTATGGCTACACCTTC
CDR3: CASSIQGNYGYTF
V: TRBV19
J: TRBJ1-2
size: NA
D: NA

DNA: TGCGCCAGCAGACCAGGGGGGTCGGGGTCGAGCCAAGAGACCCAGTACTTC
CDR3: CASRPGGSGSSQETQYF
V: TRBV5-1
J: TRBJ2-5
size: NA
D: NA

DNA: TGTGCCAGCAGTGATAATGGTCGGGGGGCTCCTAGCTCCTACGAGCAGTACTTC
CDR3: CASSDNGRGAPSSYEQYF
V: TRBV6-1
J: TRBJ2-7
size: NA
D: NA

DNA: TGCGCCAGCAGCCAACTTGGACTAGCGGGTTACAATGAGCAGTTCTTC
CDR3: CASSQLGLAGYNEQFF
V: TRBV4-1
J: TRBJ2-1
size: NA
D: TRBD2

DNA: TGTGCCAGCAGCAAAGGGGACGGGGGCTCTGGGGCCAACGTCCTGACTTTC
CDR3: CASSKGDGGSGANVLTF
V: TRBV21-1
J: TRBJ2-6
size: NA
D: NA

DNA: TGCGCCAGCAGCCAAGCACGGGGAGAGACCCAGTACTTC
CDR3: CASSQARGETQYF
V: TRBV4-3
J: TRBJ2-5
size: NA
D: NA

DNA: TGTGCCAGCAGCGCGACGGGGAGTACAAATCAGCCCCAGCATTTT
CDR3: CASSATGSTNQPQHF
V: TRBV9
J: TRBJ1-5
size: few
D: NA

DNA: TGTGCCAGCACCCAGGGGAGGGGCACTGAAGCTTTCTTT
CDR3: CASTQGRGTEAFF
V: TRBV6-5
J: TRBJ1-1
size: NA
D: NA

DNA: TGTGCCAGCAGCCAAACAGGGTCCGGGGCCAACGTCCTGACTTTC
CDR3: CASSQTGSGANVLTF
V: TRBV4-2
J: TRBJ2-6
size: NA
D: NA

DNA: TGTGCCATCAGTCCATTTCGGGAGCTAGGCACCGGGGAGCTGTTTTTT
CDR3: CAISPFRELGTGELFF
V: TRBV10-3
J: TRBJ2-2
size: NA
D: NA

DNA: TGTGCCATCAGTGACACCCTAGCGGGAGGGCCCAATGAGCAGTTCTTC
CDR3: CAISDTLAGGPNEQFF
V: TRBV10-3
J: TRBJ2-1
size: once
D: TRBD2

DNA: TGTGCCAGTAGTATCCCGTCAGAAACGTTCTTC
CDR3: CASSIPSETFF
V: TRBV19
J: TRBJ2-1
size: NA
D: NA

DNA: TGTGCCAGCAGCTTAGGAGACAGGCCATACCTTAACTATGGCTACACCTTC
CDR3: CASSLGDRPYLNYGYTF
V: TRBV5-6
J: TRBJ1-2
size: NA
D: NA

DNA: TGTGCCTGGAGTATGGGACAGCTATACACTGAAGCTTTCTTT
CDR3: CAWSMGQLYTEAFF
V: TRBV30
J: TRBJ1-1
size: NA
D: TRBD1

DNA: TGTGCCAGCAGCTTAGGGGGTCTAGCGGGAGGAGAGCAGTACTTC
CDR3: CASSLGGLAGGEQYF
V: TRBV7-2
J: TRBJ2-7
size: few
D: TRBD2

DNA: TGTGCCAGCAGCTTGGGCGGGAGCCGAGAGACCCAGTACTTC
CDR3: CASSLGGSRETQYF
V: TRBV5-4
J: TRBJ2-5
size: NA
D: TRBD2

DNA: TGTGCCAGCAGTAGGACAGGGACTGGAAACACCATATATTTT
CDR3: CASSRTGTGNTIYF
V: TRBV6-6
J: TRBJ1-3
size: NA
D: TRBD1

DNA: TGTGCCAGTTCGGCGGGACTAGCAGCTTACGAGCAGTACTTC
CDR3: CASSAGLAAYEQYF
V: TRBV19
J: TRBJ2-7
size: NA
D: TRBD2

DNA: TGTGCCAGCAGTTTACTGGGGGCGGGAGCCGGAGATACGCAGTATTTT
CDR3: CASSLLGAGAGDTQYF
V: TRBV27
J: TRBJ2-3
size: NA
D: NA

DNA: TGCAGCGCCGAGGAGGGACCTGCTAACTATGGCTACACCTTC
CDR3: CSAEEGPANYGYTF
V: TRBV29-1
J: TRBJ1-2
size: NA
D: NA

DNA: TGTGCCAGCAGCTTAGAGGTGTTTCGCCCAGGAGCCAAAAACATTCAGTACTTC
CDR3: CASSLEVFRPGAKNIQYF
V: TRBV7-2
J: TRBJ2-4
size: NA
D: NA

DNA: TGTTCCAGCAGCTTCGGCGGCGGCCAAATCTCCTACAATGAGCAGTTCTTC
CDR3: CSSSFGGGQISYNEQFF
V: TRBV7-9
J: TRBJ2-1
size: NA
D: NA

DNA: TGTGCCAGCAGCTCCCGAGGTGGACAGGGGGCGGTTGGAAACACCATATATTTT
CDR3: CASSSRGGQGAVGNTIYF
V: TRBV7-6
J: TRBJ1-3
size: NA
D: TRBD1

DNA: TGTGCCAGCAGCCCAATAGAGGGTTGGACTCAGCCCCAGCATTTT
CDR3: CASSPIEGWTQPQHF
V: TRBV5-8
J: TRBJ1-5
size: NA
D: NA

DNA: TGTGCCAGCAGTCTAACTAGCGGGAGTCCCTACGAGCAGTACTTC
CDR3: CASSLTSGSPYEQYF
V: TRBV6-6
J: TRBJ2-7
size: NA
D: TRBD2

DNA: TGTGCCAGCAGTCGCAGGGTAGGCGCTGGCTACACCTTC
CDR3: CASSRRVGAGYTF
V: TRBV2
J: TRBJ1-2
size: once
D: NA

DNA: TGTGCCAGTAGTCCTTCTCGGGAGGGTCGAGAGACCCAGTACTTC
CDR3: CASSPSREGRETQYF
V: TRBV19
J: TRBJ2-5
size: NA
D: TRBD2

DNA: TGTGCCCACGGACAGGCTCACACAGATACGCAGTATTTT
CDR3: CAHGQAHTDTQYF
V: TRBV28
J: TRBJ2-3
size: NA
D: TRBD1

DNA: TGTGCCAGCACCAAACCCGGGGGGCGGGAGGGGAATGAGCAGTTCTTC
CDR3: CASTKPGGREGNEQFF
V: TRBV27
J: TRBJ2-1
size: NA
D: TRBD2

DNA: TGTGCCAGCAGACGGGACAGCTATAGCAATCAGCCCCAGCATTTT
CDR3: CASRRDSYSNQPQHF
V: TRBV2
J: TRBJ1-5
size: NA
D: TRBD1

DNA: TGTGCCAGCAGACCGACAGGGGCGAACACCGGGGAGCTGTTTTTT
CDR3: CASRPTGANTGELFF
V: TRBV7-2
J: TRBJ2-2
size: NA
D: TRBD1

DNA: TGCGCCAGCAGCCAGCCGGGAGTATTCACCGGGGAGCTGTTTTTT
CDR3: CASSQPGVFTGELFF
V: TRBV4-1
J: TRBJ2-2
size: NA
D: NA

DNA: TGCGCCAGCAGTGCCGGGACTAGCGGGAGGGCCGCCTACAATGAGCAGTTCTTC
CDR3: CASSAGTSGRAAYNEQFF
V: TRBV10-1
J: TRBJ2-1
size: once
D: TRBD2

DNA: TGTGCCAGCAGCCTTAGCGGGCATCAAGAGACCCAGTACTTC
CDR3: CASSLSGHQETQYF
V: TRBV7-2
J: TRBJ2-5
size: NA
D: TRBD2

DNA: TGTGCCAGCAGCTTAAACAGAGAAGAGACCCAGTACTTC
CDR3: CASSLNREETQYF
V: TRBV7-3
J: TRBJ2-5
size: NA
D: NA

DNA: TGTGCCAGCTGGCGGTCCGGGGAGCTGTTTTTT
CDR3: CASWRSGELFF
V: TRBV7-2
J: TRBJ2-2
size: NA
D: NA

DNA: TGTGCCAGCAGGGACAGGGGAGGAAACACCATATATTTT
CDR3: CASRDRGGNTIYF
V: TRBV6-1
J: TRBJ1-3
size: once
D: TRBD1

DNA: TGTGCCACCAGCAGAGATGGAGGGGCCTCGAGGGAGCAGTACTTC
CDR3: CATSRDGGASREQYF
V: TRBV15
J: TRBJ2-7
size: NA
D: NA

DNA: TGTGCCAGCAGCTTGGACCCAGACAAACCCCAGCATTTT
CDR3: CASSLDPDKPQHF
V: TRBV5-4
J: TRBJ1-5
size: NA
D: NA